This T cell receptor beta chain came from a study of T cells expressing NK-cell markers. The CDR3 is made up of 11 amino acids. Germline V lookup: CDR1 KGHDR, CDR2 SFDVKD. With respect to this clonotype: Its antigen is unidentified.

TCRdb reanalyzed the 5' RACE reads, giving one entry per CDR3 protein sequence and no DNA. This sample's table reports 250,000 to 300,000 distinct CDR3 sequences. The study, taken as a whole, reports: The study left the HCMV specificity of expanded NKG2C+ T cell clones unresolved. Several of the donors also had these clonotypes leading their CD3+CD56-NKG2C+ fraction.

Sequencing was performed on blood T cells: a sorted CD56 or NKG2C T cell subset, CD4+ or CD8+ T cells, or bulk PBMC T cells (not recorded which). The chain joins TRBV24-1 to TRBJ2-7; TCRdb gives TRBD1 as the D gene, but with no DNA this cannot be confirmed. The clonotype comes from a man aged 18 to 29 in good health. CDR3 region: CATAGGDEQYF.